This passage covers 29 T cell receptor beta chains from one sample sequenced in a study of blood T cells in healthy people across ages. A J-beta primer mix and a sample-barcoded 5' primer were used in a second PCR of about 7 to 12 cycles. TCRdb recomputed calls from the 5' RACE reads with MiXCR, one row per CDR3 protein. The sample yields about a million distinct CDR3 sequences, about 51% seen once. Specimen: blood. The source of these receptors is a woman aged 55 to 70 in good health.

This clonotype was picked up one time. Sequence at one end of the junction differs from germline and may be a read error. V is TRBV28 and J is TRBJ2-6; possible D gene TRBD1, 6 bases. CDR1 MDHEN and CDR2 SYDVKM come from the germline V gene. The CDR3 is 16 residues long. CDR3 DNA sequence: TGTGCCAGCAGCAAGAACAGGGCCTCTGGAGCCAACGTCCTGACTTTC. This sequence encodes CASSKNRASGANVLTF.

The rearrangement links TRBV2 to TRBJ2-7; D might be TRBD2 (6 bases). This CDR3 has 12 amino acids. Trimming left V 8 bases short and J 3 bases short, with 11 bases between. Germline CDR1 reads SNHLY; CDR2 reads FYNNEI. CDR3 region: CASEGLSYEQYF. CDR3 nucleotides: TGTGCCAGCGAGGGACTGAGCTACGAGCAGTACTTC. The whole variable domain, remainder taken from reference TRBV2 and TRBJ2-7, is EPEVTQTPSHQVTQMGQEVILRCVPISNHLYFYWYRQILGQKVEFLVSFYNNEISEKSEIFDDQFSVERPDGSNFTLKIRSTKLEDSAMYFCASEGLSYEQYFGPGTRLTVT.

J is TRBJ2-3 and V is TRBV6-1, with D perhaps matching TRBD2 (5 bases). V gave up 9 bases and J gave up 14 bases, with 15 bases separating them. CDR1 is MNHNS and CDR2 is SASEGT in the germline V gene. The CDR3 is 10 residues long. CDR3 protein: CASSEPLAYF. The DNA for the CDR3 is TGTGCCAGTTCTGAGCCCCTAGCGTATTTT.

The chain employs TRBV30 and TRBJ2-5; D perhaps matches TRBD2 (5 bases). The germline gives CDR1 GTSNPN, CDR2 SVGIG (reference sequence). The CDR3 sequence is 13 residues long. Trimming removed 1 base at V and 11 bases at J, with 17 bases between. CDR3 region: CAWSARTPNEQYF. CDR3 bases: TGTGCCTGGAGTGCGAGGACTCCGAATGAGCAGTACTTC.

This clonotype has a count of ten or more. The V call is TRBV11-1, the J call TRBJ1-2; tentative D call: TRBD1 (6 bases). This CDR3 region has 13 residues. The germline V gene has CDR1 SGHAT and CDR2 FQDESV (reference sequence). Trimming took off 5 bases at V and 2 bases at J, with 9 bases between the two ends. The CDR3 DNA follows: TGTGCCAGCAGCCGGGACAACAACTATGGCTACACCTTC. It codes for CASSRDNNYGYTF.

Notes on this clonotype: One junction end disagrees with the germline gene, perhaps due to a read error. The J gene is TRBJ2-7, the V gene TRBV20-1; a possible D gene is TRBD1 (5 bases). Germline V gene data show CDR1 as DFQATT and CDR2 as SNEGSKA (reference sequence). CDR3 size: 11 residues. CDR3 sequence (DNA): TGCAGTGCTTCCTGGGGCTACGAGCTGTACTTC. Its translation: CSASWGYELYF.

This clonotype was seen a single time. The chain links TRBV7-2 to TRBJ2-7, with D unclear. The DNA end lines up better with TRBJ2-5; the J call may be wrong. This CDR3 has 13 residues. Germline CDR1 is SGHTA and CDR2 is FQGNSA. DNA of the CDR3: TGTACCAGCAGCAAGGAGTTTCGAGAGACCCAGTACTTC. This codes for CTSSKEFRETQYF.

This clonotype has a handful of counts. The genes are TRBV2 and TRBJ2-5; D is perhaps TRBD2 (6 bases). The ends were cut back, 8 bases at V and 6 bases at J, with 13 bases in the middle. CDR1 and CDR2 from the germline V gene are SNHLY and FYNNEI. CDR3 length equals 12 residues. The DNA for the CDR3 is TGTGCCAGCTACCTTAGCGGAAAGACCCAGTACTTC. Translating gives CASYLSGKTQYF. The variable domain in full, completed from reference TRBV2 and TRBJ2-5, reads EPEVTQTPSHQVTQMGQEVILRCVPISNHLYFYWYRQILGQKVEFLVSFYNNEISEKSEIFDDQFSVERPDGSNFTLKIRSTKLEDSAMYFCASYLSGKTQYFGPGTRLLVL.

The CDR3 is CASRTSGSRGQYF. Here the CDR3 DNA reads TGTGCCAGCAGGACTAGCGGGAGTCGCGGGCAGTACTTC. The gene calls are TRBV12-3 or TRBV12-4 and TRBJ2-7; 12 nucleotides match TRBD2. The CDR3 is 13 amino acids. The V and J ends lost 6 bases and 9 bases, in that order; junction bases with no gene match: 6.

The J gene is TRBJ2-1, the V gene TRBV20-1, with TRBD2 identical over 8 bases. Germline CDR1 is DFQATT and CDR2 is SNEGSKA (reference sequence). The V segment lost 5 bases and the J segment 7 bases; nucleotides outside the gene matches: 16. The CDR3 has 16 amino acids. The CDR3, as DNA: TGCAGTGCTGGGGGTCTAGCGGGTCAGTTCTCGAATGAGCAGTTCTTC. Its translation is CSAGGLAGQFSNEQFF.

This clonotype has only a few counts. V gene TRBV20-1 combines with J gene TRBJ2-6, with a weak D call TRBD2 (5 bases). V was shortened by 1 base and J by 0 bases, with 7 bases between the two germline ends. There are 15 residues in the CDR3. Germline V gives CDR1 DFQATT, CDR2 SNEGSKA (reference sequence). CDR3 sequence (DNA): TGCAGTGCTAGAGGCGAGGGCTCTGGGGCCAACGTCCTGACTTTC. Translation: CSARGEGSGANVLTF.

CDR3 DNA: TGTGCCAGCAGCTCCGAAGTAGCCAGAAGGGCAGATACGCAGTATTTT. It is translated as CASSSEVARRADTQYF. The genes are TRBV7-2 and TRBJ2-3; D is uncertain. The CDR3 sequence is 16 residues long. The germline gives CDR1 SGHTA, CDR2 FQGNSA. V gave up 4 bases and J gave up 4 bases, with 18 bases separating them.

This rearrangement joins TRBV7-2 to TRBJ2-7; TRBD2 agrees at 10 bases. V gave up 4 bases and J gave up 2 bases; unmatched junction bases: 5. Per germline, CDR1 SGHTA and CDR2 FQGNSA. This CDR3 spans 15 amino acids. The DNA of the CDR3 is TGTGCCAGCAGCTACGCTAGCGGGGGCACCTACGAGCAGTACTTC. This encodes CASSYASGGTYEQYF.

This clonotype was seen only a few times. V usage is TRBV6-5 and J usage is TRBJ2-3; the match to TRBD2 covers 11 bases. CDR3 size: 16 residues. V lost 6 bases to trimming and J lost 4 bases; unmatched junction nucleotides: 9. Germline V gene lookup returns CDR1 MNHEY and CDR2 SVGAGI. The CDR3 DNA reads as TGTGCCAGCAGCCCCCTACTAGCGGGAGTTGCAGATACGCAGTATTTT. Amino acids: CASSPLLAGVADTQYF.

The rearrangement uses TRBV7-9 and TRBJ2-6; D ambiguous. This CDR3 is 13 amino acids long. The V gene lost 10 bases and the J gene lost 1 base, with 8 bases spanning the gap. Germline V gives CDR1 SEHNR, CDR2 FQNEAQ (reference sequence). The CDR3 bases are TGTGCCACCCCGAGTTCTGGGGCCAACGTCCTGACTTTC. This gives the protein CATPSSGANVLTF.

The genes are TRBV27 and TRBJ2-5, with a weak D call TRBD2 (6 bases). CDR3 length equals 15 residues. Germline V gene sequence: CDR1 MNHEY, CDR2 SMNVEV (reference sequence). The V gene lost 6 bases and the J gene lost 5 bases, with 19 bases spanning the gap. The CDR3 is CASRMTSRSTETQYF. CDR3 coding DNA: TGTGCCAGCAGGATGACTAGTAGGTCCACGGAGACCCAGTACTTC.

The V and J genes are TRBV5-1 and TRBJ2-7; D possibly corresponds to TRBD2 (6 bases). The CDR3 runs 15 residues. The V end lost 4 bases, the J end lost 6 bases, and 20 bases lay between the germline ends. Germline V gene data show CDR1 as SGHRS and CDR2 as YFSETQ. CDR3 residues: CASSGTTGALREQYF. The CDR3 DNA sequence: TGCGCCAGCAGCGGGACCACGGGAGCATTGCGCGAGCAGTACTTC. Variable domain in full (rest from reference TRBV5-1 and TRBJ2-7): KAGVTQTPRYLIKTRGQQVTLSCSPISGHRSVSWYQQTPGQGLQFLFEYFSETQRNKGNFPGRFSGRQFSNSRSEMNVSTLELGDSALYLCASSGTTGALREQYFGPGTRLTVT.

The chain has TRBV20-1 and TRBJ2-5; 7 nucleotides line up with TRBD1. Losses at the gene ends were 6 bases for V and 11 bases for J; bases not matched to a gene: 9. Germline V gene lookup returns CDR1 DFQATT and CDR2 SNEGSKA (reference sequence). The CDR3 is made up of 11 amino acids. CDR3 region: CSARQGWEQYF. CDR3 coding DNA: TGCAGTGCAAGACAGGGATGGGAGCAGTACTTC.

CDR3 amino acids: CASDGAGGMNYEQYF. The CDR3 DNA reads as TGTGCCAGCGATGGAGCAGGGGGTATGAACTACGAGCAGTACTTC. The chain recombines TRBV2 with TRBJ2-7, with TRBD1 identical over 7 bases. The V segment lost 8 bases and the J segment 3 bases; nucleotides outside the gene matches: 13. Germline CDR1 is SNHLY and CDR2 is FYNNEI. The CDR3 consists of 15 residues. The complete variable domain, with remaining parts taken from reference TRBV2 and TRBJ2-7, reads EPEVTQTPSHQVTQMGQEVILRCVPISNHLYFYWYRQILGQKVEFLVSFYNNEISEKSEIFDDQFSVERPDGSNFTLKIRSTKLEDSAMYFCASDGAGGMNYEQYFGPGTRLTVT.

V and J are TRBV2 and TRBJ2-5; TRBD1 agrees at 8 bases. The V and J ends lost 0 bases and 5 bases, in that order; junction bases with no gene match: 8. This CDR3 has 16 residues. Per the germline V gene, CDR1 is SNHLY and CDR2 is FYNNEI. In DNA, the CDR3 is TGTGCCAGCAGTGAAGCCGGGACAGGAAATTCCGAGACCCAGTACTTC. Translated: CASSEAGTGNSETQYF.

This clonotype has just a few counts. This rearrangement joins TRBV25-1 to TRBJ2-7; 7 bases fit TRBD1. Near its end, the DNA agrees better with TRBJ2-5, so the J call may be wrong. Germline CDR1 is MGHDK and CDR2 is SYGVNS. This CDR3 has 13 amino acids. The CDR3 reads CASRGQLKETQYF. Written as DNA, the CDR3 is TGTGCCAGCCGGGGACAGCTCAAAGAGACCCAGTACTTC.

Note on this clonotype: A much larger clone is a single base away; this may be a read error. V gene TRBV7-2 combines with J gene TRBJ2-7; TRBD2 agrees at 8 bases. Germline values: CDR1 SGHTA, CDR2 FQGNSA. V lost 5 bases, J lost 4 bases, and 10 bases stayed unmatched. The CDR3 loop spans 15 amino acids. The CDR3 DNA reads TGTGCCAGCAGCCGACGCGCGGGAGGTATATACGAGCAGTACTTC. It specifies CASSRRAGGIYEQYF.

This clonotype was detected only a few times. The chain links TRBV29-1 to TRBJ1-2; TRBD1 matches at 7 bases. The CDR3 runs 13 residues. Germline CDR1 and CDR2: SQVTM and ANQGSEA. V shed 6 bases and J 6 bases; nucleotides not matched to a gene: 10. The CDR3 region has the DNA TGCAGCGTCGCTTCAGGGGGTACGGATGGCTACACCTTC. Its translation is CSVASGGTDGYTF.

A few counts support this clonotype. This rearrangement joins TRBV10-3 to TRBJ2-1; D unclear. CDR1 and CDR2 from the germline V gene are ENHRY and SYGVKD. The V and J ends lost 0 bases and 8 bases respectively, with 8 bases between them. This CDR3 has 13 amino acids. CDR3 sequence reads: CAISESKGDEQFF. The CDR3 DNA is TGTGCCATCAGTGAGTCTAAGGGTGATGAGCAGTTCTTC.

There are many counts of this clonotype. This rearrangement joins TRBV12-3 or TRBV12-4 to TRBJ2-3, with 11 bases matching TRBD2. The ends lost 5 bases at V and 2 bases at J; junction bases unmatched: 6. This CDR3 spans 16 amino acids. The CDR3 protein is CASSARTSGFTDTQYF. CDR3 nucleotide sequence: TGTGCCAGCAGTGCCCGGACTAGCGGGTTCACAGATACGCAGTATTTT.

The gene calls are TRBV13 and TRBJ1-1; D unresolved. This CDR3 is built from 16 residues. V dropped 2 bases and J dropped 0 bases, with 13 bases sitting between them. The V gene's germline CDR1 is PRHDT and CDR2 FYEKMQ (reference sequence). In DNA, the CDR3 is TGTGCCAGCAGCTTAAGATTTGAGCACATGAACACTGAAGCTTTCTTT. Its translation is CASSLRFEHMNTEAFF. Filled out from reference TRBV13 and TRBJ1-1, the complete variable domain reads AAGVIQSPRHLIKEKRETATLKCYPIPRHDTVYWYQQGPGQDPQFLISFYEKMQSDKGSIPDRFSAQQFSDYHSELNMSSLELGDSALYFCASSLRFEHMNTEAFFGQGTRLTVV.

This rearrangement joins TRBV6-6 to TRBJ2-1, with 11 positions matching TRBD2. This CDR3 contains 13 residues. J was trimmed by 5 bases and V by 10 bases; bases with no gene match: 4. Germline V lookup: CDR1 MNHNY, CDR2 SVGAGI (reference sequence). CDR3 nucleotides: TGTGCCACCACTAGCGGGGGAAACAATGAGCAGTTCTTC. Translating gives CATTSGGNNEQFF.

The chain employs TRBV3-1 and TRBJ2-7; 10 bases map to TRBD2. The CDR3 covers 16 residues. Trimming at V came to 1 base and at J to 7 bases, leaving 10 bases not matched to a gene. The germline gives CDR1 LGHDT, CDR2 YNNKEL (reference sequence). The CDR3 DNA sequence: TGTGCCAGCAGCCAAGGAAAACTAGCGGGGAAGAATGAGCAGTACTTC. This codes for CASSQGKLAGKNEQYF.

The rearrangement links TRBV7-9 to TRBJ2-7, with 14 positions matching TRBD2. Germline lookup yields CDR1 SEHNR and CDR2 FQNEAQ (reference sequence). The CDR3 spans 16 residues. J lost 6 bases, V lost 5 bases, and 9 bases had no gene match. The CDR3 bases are TGTGCCAGCAGCCTCAGGACTAGCGGGAGGAAGAGCGAGCAGTACTTC. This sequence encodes CASSLRTSGRKSEQYF.